Reported below is one T cell receptor beta chain. Its target is unknown. This record belongs to a study of Ad26.COV2.S vaccination and SARS-CoV-2 variants. The wider study: Intramuscular Ad26.COV2.S doses were given once or twice, 56 days apart. General study points: Reports say spike-specific CD8+ and CD4+ T cell responses covered substantial breadth after vaccination.

The CDR3 extends over 16 amino acids. V dropped 3 bases and J dropped 0; count of bases not matched to a gene: 0. Germline CDR1 is KGHSH and CDR2 is LQKENI. Sequencing was performed with immunoSEQ multiplex PCR; in TCRdb, only in-frame clones are kept and a portion is missing. The sample records about 460,000 clones, 89% being singletons. Treatment here: around 19 received Ad26.COV2.S at low or high dose, single or two shots; about 5 received placebo; per-sample allocation not given. The samples were gathered on day 63 after the first injection of vaccine or placebo. The origin of this receptor is a person aged 18 to 65 who received the Ad26.COV2.S COVID-19 vaccine or a placebo. This sample comprised peripheral blood, obtained in a trial of Ad26.COV2.S vaccine versus placebo. This chain uses TRBV18 with TRBJ2-1; the match to TRBD2 covers 12 bases. The CDR3 sequence: CASSPTSGSSYNEQFF. For the CDR3, the DNA is TGTGCCAGCTCACCGACTAGCGGGAGCTCCTACAATGAGCAGTTCTTC.